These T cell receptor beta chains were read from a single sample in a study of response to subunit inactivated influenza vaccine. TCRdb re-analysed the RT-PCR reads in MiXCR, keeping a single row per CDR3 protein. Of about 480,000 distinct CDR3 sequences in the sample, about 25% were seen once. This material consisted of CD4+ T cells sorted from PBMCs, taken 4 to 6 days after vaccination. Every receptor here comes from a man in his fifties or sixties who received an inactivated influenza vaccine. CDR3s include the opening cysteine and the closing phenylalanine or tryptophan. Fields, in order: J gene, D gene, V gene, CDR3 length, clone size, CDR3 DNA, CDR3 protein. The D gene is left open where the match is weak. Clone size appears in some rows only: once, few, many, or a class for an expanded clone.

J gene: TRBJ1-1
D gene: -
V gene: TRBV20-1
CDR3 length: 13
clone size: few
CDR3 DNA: TGCAGTGCTAGTAAAACAGTCAACACTGAAGCTTTCTTT
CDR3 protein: CSASKTVNTEAFF

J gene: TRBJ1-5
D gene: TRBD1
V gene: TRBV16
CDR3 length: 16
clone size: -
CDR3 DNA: TGTGCCAGCAGCCAATCAATGGGACAGGCAAATCAGCCCCAGCATTTT
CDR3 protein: CASSQSMGQANQPQHF

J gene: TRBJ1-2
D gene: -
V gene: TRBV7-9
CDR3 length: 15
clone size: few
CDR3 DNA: TGTGCCAGCAGCTTGTTACAGGGACCTGTGGGAGGCTACACCTTC
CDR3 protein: CASSLLQGPVGGYTF

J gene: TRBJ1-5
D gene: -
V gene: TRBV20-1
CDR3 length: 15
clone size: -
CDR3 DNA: TGCAGTGCCAGTTCCCGGGGAAGAAGCAATCAGCCCCAGCATTTT
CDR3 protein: CSASSRGRSNQPQHF

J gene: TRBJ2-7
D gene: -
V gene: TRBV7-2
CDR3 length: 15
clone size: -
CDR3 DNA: TGTGCCAGCAGCCAGACCCCGGGACAAGGCTACGAGCAGTACTTC
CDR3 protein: CASSQTPGQGYEQYF

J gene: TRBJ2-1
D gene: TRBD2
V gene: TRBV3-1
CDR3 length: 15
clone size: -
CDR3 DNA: TGTGCCAGCAGCCAGACTAGCGGGGGGCAGAATGAGCAGTTCTTC
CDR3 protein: CASSQTSGGQNEQFF

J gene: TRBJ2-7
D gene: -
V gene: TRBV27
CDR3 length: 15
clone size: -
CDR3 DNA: TGTGCCAGCAGTTTATCCGGGCAGGCCCCCTACGAGCAGTACTTC
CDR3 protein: CASSLSGQAPYEQYF

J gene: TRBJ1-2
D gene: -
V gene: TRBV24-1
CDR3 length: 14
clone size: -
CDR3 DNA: TGTGCCACCAGTGATTTTGGGATGAACTATGGCTACACCTTC
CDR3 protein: CATSDFGMNYGYTF

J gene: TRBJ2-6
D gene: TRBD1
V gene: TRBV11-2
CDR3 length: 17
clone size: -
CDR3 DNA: TGTGCCAGCAGCTTAGTAGGGGGCGGCTCTGGGGCCAACGTCCTGACTTTC
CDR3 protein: CASSLVGGGSGANVLTF

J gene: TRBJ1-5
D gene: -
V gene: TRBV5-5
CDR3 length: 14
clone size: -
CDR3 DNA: TGTGCCAGCGCACGGGACGATAGCAATCAGCCCCAGCATTTT
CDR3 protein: CASARDDSNQPQHF

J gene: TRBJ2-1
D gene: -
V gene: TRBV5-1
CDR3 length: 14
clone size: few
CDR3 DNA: TGCGCCAGCAGGGGGGACCACGAGGAGGGTGAGCAGTTCTTC
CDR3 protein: CASRGDHEEGEQFF

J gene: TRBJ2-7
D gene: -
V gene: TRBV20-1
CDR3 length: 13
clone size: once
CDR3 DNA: TGCAGTGCTCCGCCCAGGTCGGTGTACGAGCAGTACTTC
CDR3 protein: CSAPPRSVYEQYF

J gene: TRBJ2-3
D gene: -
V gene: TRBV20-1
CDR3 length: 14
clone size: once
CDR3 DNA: TGCAGTGCTAAATCCGTGCTTACCACAGATACGCAGTATTTT
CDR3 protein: CSAKSVLTTDTQYF

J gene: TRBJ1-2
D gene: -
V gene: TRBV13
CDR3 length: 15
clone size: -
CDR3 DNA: TGTGCCAGCAGCTTAGTTGGCAGGGAGGACTATGGCTACACCTTC
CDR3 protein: CASSLVGREDYGYTF

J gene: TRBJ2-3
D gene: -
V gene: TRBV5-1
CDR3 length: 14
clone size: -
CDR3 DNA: TGCGCCAGCAGACCCGGACGGATGGGGGATACGCAGTATTTT
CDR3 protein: CASRPGRMGDTQYF

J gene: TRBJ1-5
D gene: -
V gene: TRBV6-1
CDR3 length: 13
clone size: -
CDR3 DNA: TGTGCTGCGGCGGTAAATAGCAATCAGCCCCAGCATTTT
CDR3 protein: CAAAVNSNQPQHF

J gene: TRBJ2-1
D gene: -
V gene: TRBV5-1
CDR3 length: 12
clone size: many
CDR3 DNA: TGCGCCAGCAGCTTCCAGGGAAATGAGCAGTTCTTC
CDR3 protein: CASSFQGNEQFF

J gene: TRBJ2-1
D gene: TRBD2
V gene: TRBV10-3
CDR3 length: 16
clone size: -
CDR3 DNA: TGTGCCATCAGTGGAAAGACGGGAGGCTCCTACAATGAGCAGTTCTTC
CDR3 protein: CAISGKTGGSYNEQFF

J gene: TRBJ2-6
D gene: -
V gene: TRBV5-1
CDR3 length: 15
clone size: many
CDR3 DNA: TGCGCCAGCAGCTTGGACAACTCTGGGGCCAACGTCCTGACTTTC
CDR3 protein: CASSLDNSGANVLTF

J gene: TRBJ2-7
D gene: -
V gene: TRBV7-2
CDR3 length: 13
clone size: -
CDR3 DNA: TGTGCCAGCAGCTTAGCGGCTCTAGGGGAGCAGTACTTC
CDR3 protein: CASSLAALGEQYF

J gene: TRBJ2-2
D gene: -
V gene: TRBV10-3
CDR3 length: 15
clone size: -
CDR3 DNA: TGTGCCATCAGGGGGGGTAGCTCGAACACCGGGGAGCTGTTTTTT
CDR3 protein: CAIRGGSSNTGELFF

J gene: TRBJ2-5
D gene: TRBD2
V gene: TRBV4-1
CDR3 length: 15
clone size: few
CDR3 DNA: TGCGCCAGCAGCCGGGGGACTAGCGGGGCGGAGACCCAGTACTTC
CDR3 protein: CASSRGTSGAETQYF

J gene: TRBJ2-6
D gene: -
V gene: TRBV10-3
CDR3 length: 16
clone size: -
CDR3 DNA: TGTGCCGTTGGGGCAGGTTATACCTCTGGGGCCAACGTCCTGACTTTC
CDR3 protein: CAVGAGYTSGANVLTF

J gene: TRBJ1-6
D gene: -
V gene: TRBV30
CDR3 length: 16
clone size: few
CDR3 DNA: TGTGCCTGGAGCATGATAAGAGGCAGGGCCAATTCACCCCTCCACTTT
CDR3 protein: CAWSMIRGRANSPLHF

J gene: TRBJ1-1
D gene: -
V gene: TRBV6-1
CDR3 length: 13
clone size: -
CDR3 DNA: TGTGCCAGCAGAAGGACAGACTACACTGAAGCTTTCTTT
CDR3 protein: CASRRTDYTEAFF

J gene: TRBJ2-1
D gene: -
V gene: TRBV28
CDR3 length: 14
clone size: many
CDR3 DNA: TGTGCCAGCAGTTTAGGACTACTGGGTCATGAGCAGTTCTTC
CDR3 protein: CASSLGLLGHEQFF

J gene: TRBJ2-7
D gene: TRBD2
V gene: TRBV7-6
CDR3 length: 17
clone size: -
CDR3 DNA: TGTGCCAGCAGCTTATTGGTTTCTAGCGGGAGGGCCTACGAGCAGTACTTC
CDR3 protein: CASSLLVSSGRAYEQYF

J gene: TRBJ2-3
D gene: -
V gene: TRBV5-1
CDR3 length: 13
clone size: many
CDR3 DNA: TGCGCCAGCAGCTTGGGTGGGGCAGATACGCAGTATTTT
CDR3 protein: CASSLGGADTQYF

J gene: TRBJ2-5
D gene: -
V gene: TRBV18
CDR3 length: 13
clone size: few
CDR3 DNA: TGTGCCAGCTCACCAACAGCCGGGGAGACCCAGTACTTC
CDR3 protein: CASSPTAGETQYF

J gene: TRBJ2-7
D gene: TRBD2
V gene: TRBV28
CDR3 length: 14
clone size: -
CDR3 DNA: TGTGCCAGCGGAACTAGCGGGAGGTTAAACGAGCAGTACTTC
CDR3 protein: CASGTSGRLNEQYF

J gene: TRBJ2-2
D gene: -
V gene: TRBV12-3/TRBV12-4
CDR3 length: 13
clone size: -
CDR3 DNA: TGTGCCAGCAGTGCCTTGGGCGCGCGGGAGCTGTTTTTT
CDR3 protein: CASSALGARELFF

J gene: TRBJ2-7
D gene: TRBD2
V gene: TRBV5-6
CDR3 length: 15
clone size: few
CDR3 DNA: TGTGCCAGCAGTAACCGGGGGGTTTTGTCCTACGAGCAGTACTTC
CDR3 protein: CASSNRGVLSYEQYF

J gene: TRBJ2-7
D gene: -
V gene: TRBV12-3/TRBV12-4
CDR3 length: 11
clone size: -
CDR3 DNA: TGTGCCAGCAGTTTGTTACACGAGCAGTACTTC
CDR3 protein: CASSLLHEQYF

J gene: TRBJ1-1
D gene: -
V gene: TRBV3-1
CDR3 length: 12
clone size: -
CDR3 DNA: TGTGCCAGCAGCCAACCGTTCACTGAAGCTTTCTTT
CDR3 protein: CASSQPFTEAFF

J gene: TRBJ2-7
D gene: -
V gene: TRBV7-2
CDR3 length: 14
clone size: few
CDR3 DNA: TGTGCCAGCAGCTTAGAGCTTCTGGGTAACGAGCAGTACTTC
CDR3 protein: CASSLELLGNEQYF

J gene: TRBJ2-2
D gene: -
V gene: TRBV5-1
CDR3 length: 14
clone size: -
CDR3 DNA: TGCGCCAGCAGCCTCCTAGCAAGCACCGGGGAGCTGTTTTTT
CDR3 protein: CASSLLASTGELFF

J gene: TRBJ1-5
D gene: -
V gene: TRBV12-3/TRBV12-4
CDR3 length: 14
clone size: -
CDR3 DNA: TGTGCCAGCACGGGAGTCGAAATGGCTGGACCCCAGCATTTT
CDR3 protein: CASTGVEMAGPQHF

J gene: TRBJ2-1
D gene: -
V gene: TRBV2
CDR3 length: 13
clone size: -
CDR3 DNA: TGTGCCAGCAGTGAAGCGCGAAGAAATGAGCAGTTCTTC
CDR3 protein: CASSEARRNEQFF

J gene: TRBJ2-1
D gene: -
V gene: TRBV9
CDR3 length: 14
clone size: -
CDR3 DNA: TGTGCCAGCAGCGTAGGGCCGGACTACAATGAGCAGTTCTTC
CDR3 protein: CASSVGPDYNEQFF

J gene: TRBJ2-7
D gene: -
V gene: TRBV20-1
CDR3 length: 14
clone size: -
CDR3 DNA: TGCAGTGCTAGATTTCGGGGGGCTAAGGGGGAGCAGTACTTC
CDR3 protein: CSARFRGAKGEQYF

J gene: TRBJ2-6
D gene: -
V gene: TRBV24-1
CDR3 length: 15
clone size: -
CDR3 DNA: TGTGCCACCAGTGACCAACACTCTGGGGCCAACGTCCTGACTTTC
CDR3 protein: CATSDQHSGANVLTF

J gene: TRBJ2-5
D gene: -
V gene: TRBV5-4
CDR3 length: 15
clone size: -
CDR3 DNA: TGTGCCAGCAGCTCCCCGGACGGATTTAGGGAGACCCAGTACTTC
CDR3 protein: CASSSPDGFRETQYF

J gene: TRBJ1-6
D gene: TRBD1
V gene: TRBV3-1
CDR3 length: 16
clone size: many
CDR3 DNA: TGTGCCAGCAGCCAAGTGGAATCGGACAGGAATTCACCCCTCCACTTT
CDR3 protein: CASSQVESDRNSPLHF

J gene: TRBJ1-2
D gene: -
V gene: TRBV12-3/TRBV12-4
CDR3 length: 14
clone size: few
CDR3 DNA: TGTGCCAGCAGTTTGGGCCACCCTAACTATGGCTACACCTTC
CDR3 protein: CASSLGHPNYGYTF

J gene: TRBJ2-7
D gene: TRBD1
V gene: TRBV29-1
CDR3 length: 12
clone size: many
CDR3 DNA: TGCAGCGTTGTGGGACAGTCCTACGAGCAGTACTTC
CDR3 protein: CSVVGQSYEQYF

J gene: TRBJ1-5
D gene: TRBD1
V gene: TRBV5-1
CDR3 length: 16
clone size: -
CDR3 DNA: TGCGCCAGCAGCTTGCGCCGGACAGGGGGCACTCAGCCCCAGCATTTT
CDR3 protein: CASSLRRTGGTQPQHF

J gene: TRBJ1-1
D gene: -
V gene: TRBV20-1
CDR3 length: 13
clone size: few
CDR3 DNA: TGCAGTGTACCAGGGGTGAGGGTCACTGAAGCTTTCTTT
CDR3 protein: CSVPGVRVTEAFF

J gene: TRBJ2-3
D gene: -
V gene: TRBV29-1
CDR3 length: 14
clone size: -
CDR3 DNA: TGCAGCGTTGCCGCCACGACTAGCACAGATACGCAGTATTTT
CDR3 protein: CSVAATTSTDTQYF

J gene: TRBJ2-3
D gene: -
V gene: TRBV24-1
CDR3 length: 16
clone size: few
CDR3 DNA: TGTGCCACCAGTGAACCCACAGGGCGTGTAACAGATACGCAGTATTTT
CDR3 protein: CATSEPTGRVTDTQYF

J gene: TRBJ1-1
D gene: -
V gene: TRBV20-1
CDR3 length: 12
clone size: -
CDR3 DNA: TGCAGTGCTAGACAGGACCTCGCTGAAGCTTTCTTT
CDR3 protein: CSARQDLAEAFF

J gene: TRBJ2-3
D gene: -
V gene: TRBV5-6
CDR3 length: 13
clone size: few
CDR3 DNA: TGTGCCAGCAGATCAGGGGGGTTGGATACGCAGTATTTT
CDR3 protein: CASRSGGLDTQYF

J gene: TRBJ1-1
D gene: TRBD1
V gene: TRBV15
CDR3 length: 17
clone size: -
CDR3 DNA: TGTGCCACCAGCAGAGTCGGGACAGCAGGGAGTACCACTGAAGCTTTCTTT
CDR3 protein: CATSRVGTAGSTTEAFF

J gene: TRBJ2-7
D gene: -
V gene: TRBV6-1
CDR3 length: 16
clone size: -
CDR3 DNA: TGTGCCAGCATCACCAAGTCCCTCGTCTGCTCCTACGAGCAGTACTTC
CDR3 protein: CASITKSLVCSYEQYF

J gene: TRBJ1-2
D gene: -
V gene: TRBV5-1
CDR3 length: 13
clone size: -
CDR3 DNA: TGCGCCAGCAGCTTGGCGGTGACCTATGGCTACACCTTC
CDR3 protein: CASSLAVTYGYTF

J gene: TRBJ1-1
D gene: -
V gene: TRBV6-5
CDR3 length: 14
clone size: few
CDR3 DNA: TGTGCCAGCAGTTACAGTGGGGGTAAGGCTGAAGCTTTCTTT
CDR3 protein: CASSYSGGKAEAFF

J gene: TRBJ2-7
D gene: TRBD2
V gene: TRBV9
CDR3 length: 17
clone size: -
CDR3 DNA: TGTGCCAGCAGCGAAGGACTAGCTCACAGCACCTCCTACGAGCAGTACTTC
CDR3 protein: CASSEGLAHSTSYEQYF

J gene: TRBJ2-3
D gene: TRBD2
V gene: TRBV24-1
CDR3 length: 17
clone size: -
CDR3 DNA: TGTGCCACCAGCGGGACTAGCGGTTACCAAGTCACAGATACGCAGTATTTT
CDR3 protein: CATSGTSGYQVTDTQYF